This T cell receptor (beta chain) was retrieved from a study of regulatory T cells in long-lasting Graves disease. At the level of the study: Graves' patients (newly diagnosed) had been on antithyroid drugs under 3 months.

The CDR3 runs to 14 residues. V lost 4 bases, J lost 5 bases, and 15 bases lay in between. Looked up from germline, CDR1 is SNHLY and CDR2 is FYNNEI. Construction of the TCR beta libraries employed iRepertoire HTBI primers in conjunction with Arm-PCR of CDR3 regions. TCRdb reprocessed the multiplex PCR reads via MiXCR and lists one record per CDR3 protein. The sample has about 540,000 distinct CDR3 sequences, less than 15% seen once. Described time point: newly diagnosed GD, antithyroid drugs for less than 3 months. From PBMCs, RNA was extracted and then used to make the TCR library. Many counts were recorded for this clonotype. This sample was also put to use in a study of T cells in Graves' hyperthyroidism and ophthalmopathy. That paper states: Within blood appeared most thyroid clonotypes that had expanded above 0.001.

This clonotype originated in a man younger than 40 with Graves disease. The V call is TRBV2, the J call TRBJ2-7; a possible D gene is TRBD1 (5 bases). Sample: peripheral blood mononuclear cells (PBMCs), taken at new diagnosis, from a patient treated with antithyroid drugs. CDR3 region: CASSVRQGINEQYF. CDR3 DNA sequence: TGTGCCAGCAGTGTACGCCAGGGTATCAACGAGCAGTACTTC.